The entry below gives a single TCR beta chain sequence along with its context. This specimen belongs to a study of blood T cell repertoires in COVID-19. On the study more broadly: Samples of COVID-19 (acute and convalescent) were obtained from the United States, Italy and Spain. From T cells, B-cell-depleted T cells, or PBMCs came the material, which was cDNA or gDNA.

Germline CDR1 and CDR2: KGHSH and LQKENI. V was pared by 0 bases and J by 2 bases, with 8 bases between. The CDR3 is made up of 16 amino acids. Methods used by the authors: Using reference gene primer amplification, nucleated cell counts were estimated. Generated by immunoSEQ multiplex PCR, the TCRdb table keeps only in-frame clones and is missing some. V, J and clone size are taken as reported in that table, and D and trimming were inferred from the DNA itself. The sample records about 110,000 clones, around 90% being singletons. The specimen was peripheral blood. The chain carries TRBV18 and TRBJ2-6, with D perhaps TRBD2 (5 bases). This receptor was identified in a human donor in a cohort sampled during active COVID-19. CDR3 loop: CASSPPLGAGANVLTF. The CDR3 coding sequence is TGTGCCAGCTCACCACCGTTGGGAGCTGGGGCCAACGTCCTGACTTTC.